The sequence of this T cell receptor (beta chain) was determined in a study of OX40 agonist ivuxolimab in advanced cancers. The overall study: Patients with hepatocellular carcinoma, melanoma, renal cell or head and neck cancer made up the dose-escalation patients.

The data were produced by immunoSEQ multiplex PCR, yet TCRdb's version contains in-frame clones alone and is incomplete. The sample records over 70,000 clones, 85% to 90% being singletons. The receptor's source is an adult with an advanced solid tumor such as melanoma, head and neck, liver or kidney cancer. The specimen comprised CD4+ or CD8+ T cells sorted from blood, sampled in a trial of the OX40 agonist ivuxolimab.

The CDR3 spells CASSHQPPAGGSTDTQYF. The CDR3 nucleotides are TGTGCCAGCAGCCACCAGCCGCCAGCGGGAGGTAGCACAGATACGCAGTATTTT. V is TRBV7-3 and J is TRBJ2-3; 9 positions match TRBD2. CDR3 size: 18 residues. After removal of 5 bases from V and 0 bases from J, the junction contained 12 bases not matched to a gene. Germline CDR1 SGHTA, CDR2 FQGTGA.